One sample yielded the 21 T cell receptor beta chains listed below, sequenced in a study of blood T cell repertoires in COVID-19. Clones were sequenced by immunoSEQ multiplex PCR, and TCRdb holds only the in-frame ones, with some missing. Here the sample spans some 180,000 clones, 84% being singletons. The sample comprised PBMCs or T cells enriched from blood (not recorded which). The receptors come from a woman under 40 who had been exposed to COVID-19.

The sample holds a few counts of this clone. This chain uses TRBV6-5 with TRBJ1-2; the D gene is possibly TRBD1 (5 bases). The germline V and J ends were trimmed by 6 bases and 4 bases, with 15 bases remaining between them. CDR1 and CDR2 (germline): MNHEY, SVGAGI. The CDR3 covers 14 residues. CDR3 in DNA: TGTGCCAGCAGACAAGAACTGACAGTCTATGGCTACACCTTC. Amino acid sequence: CASRQELTVYGYTF.

V gene TRBV4-3 combines with J gene TRBJ1-2; no clear D gene. The V end lost 4 bases, the J end lost 0 bases, and 9 bases lay between the germline ends. Germline-derived CDR1 and CDR2 are LGHNA and YSLEER. This CDR3 is built from 14 residues. CDR3 sequence (DNA): TGCGCCAGCAGCCCTAATCAGGCTAACTATGGCTACACCTTC. Translated, it gives CASSPNQANYGYTF.

The chain recombines TRBV5-1 with TRBJ1-2; 11 bases map to TRBD1. The J segment lost 4 bases and the V segment lost 4 bases, leaving 9 bases of the junction unmatched. CDR3 length equals 16 residues. Germline-derived CDR1 and CDR2 are SGHRS and YFSETQ. The CDR3: CASSLNRDRGAYGYTF. CDR3 DNA sequence: TGCGCCAGCAGCCTCAACCGGGACAGGGGGGCCTATGGCTACACCTTC.

V gene TRBV14 combines with J gene TRBJ1-2; maybe TRBD1 (5 bases). In germline, CDR1 is SGHDN, CDR2 FVKESK. With 5 bases removed from V and 6 bases from J, the gap between germline ends came to 16 bases. CDR3 length: 14 residues. The CDR3 reads CASSRRRGVDGYTF. The CDR3 bases are TGTGCCAGCAGCAGGCGGCGGGGGGTGGATGGCTACACCTTC.

This chain uses TRBV27 with TRBJ2-1; 9 bases align to TRBD1. Germline CDR1 and CDR2: MNHEY and SMNVEV (reference sequence). This CDR3 contains 16 residues. J was trimmed by 2 bases and V by 11 bases; bases with no gene match: 13. CDR3 in amino acids: CALPGTQGAPYNEQFF. The CDR3 DNA is TGTGCCCTCCCTGGGACACAGGGGGCCCCCTACAATGAGCAGTTCTTC.

CDR3 nucleotide sequence: TGTGCCAGCAGTTTGAGATCGACGGGGGGCGGGAAGGATTCACCCCTCCACTTT. Protein: CASSLRSTGGGKDSPLHF. The rearrangement links TRBV5-6 to TRBJ1-6, with a tentative D call TRBD1 (6 bases). This CDR3 is built from 18 residues. V lost 5 bases and J 8 bases, leaving 26 bases between the germline ends. Germline CDR1 is SGHDT and CDR2 is YYEEEE.

The V gene is TRBV10-1, the J gene TRBJ2-7; the match to TRBD2 covers 9 bases. The CDR3 is 13 amino acids. The V gene end was trimmed by 5 bases and the J gene end by 7 bases; junction bases not matched to a gene: 6. Per germline, CDR1 WNHNN and CDR2 SYGVQD (reference sequence). The CDR3 reads CASSRAGGREQYF. The CDR3 region has the DNA TGCGCCAGCAGTCGAGCGGGGGGTAGGGAGCAGTACTTC.

The V and J genes are TRBV7-7 and TRBJ2-7; the D is unclear. V lost 2 bases to trimming and J lost 0 bases, with 11 bases between them. The CDR3 consists of 15 residues. CDR1 is SSHAT and CDR2 is FNYEAQ in the germline V gene (reference sequence). The CDR3 sequence: CASSLSAGSSYEQYF. The CDR3 DNA is TGTGCCAGCAGCTTATCCGCAGGAAGCTCCTACGAGCAGTACTTC.

This chain's CDR3 is CASSETGPNTDTQYF. The CDR3 DNA reads as TGTGCCAGCTCGGAGACAGGGCCTAACACAGATACGCAGTATTTT. The V gene is TRBV18, the J gene TRBJ2-3, with TRBD1 identical over 7 bases. This CDR3 spans 15 amino acids. In germline, CDR1 is KGHSH, CDR2 LQKENI. V lost 6 bases to trimming and J lost 2 bases; unmatched junction nucleotides: 8. Based on the CDR3 plus reference TRBV18 and TRBJ2-3, the full variable domain is NAGVMQNPRHLVRRRGQEARLRCSPMKGHSHVYWYRQLPEEGLKFMVYLQKENIIDESGMPKERFSAEFPKEGPSILRIQQVVRGDSAAYFCASSETGPNTDTQYFGPGTRLTVL.

The chain is built from TRBV6-5 and TRBJ1-1; unclear D gene. Germline lookup yields CDR1 MNHEY and CDR2 SVGAGI. The CDR3 runs 15 residues. V lost 2 bases and J 10 bases, leaving 20 bases between the germline ends. Written as DNA, the CDR3 is TGTGCCAGCAGTTACCTAGGGAGCCGACAATTGGGAGCTTTCTTT. Its translation: CASSYLGSRQLGAFF.

V and J are TRBV10-3 and TRBJ1-2, with TRBD1 matching 11 bases. CDR3 length equals 15 residues. Germline trimming cut 3 bases from V and 7 bases from J; bases unmatched to any gene: 7. Germline V gene sequence: CDR1 ENHRY, CDR2 SYGVKD. This chain's CDR3 is CAISEMTGTGGGYTF. CDR3 sequence (DNA): TGTGCCATCAGTGAAATGACCGGGACAGGGGGTGGCTACACCTTC.

The chain has TRBV15 and TRBJ2-1, with TRBD1 identical over 9 bases. Germline loops: CDR1 LNHNV, CDR2 YYDKDF (reference sequence). The V and J ends lost 2 bases and 4 bases, in that order; junction bases with no gene match: 6. CDR3 length: 16 amino acids. The CDR3 nucleotides read TGTGCCACCAGCAGACAAGGACAGGGGACATACAATGAGCAGTTCTTC. It codes for CATSRQGQGTYNEQFF.

This clone was detected only a few times. The CDR3 reads CASETGGLKETQYF. The CDR3 bases are TGTGCCAGCGAGACAGGGGGCTTGAAAGAGACCCAGTACTTC. The rearrangement joins TRBV5-4 to TRBJ2-5; 10 nucleotides align to TRBD1. Germline V gene lookup returns CDR1 SGHNT and CDR2 YYREEE (reference sequence). This CDR3 spans 14 amino acids. V lost 7 bases, J lost 3 bases, and 6 bases stayed unmatched.

The gene calls are TRBV24-1 and TRBJ2-2; 11 bases agree with TRBD1. The germline V gene has CDR1 KGHDR and CDR2 SFDVKD. The CDR3 totals 17 residues. V gave up 4 bases and J gave up 5 bases; unmatched junction bases: 8. The CDR3, as DNA: TGTGCCACCAGTGACGCCTTGGGGACAGGGGGGACCGGGGAGCTGTTTTTT. Translated, it gives CATSDALGTGGTGELFF.

The chain has TRBV7-2 and TRBJ1-2; D unresolved. With 1 base removed from V and 5 bases from J, the gap between germline ends came to 8 bases. This CDR3 is built from 13 residues. The germline V gene has CDR1 SGHTA and CDR2 FQGNSA. In nucleotides, the CDR3 is TGTGCCAGCAGCTTAGGAGACTTTTATGGCTACACCTTC. Translated, it gives CASSLGDFYGYTF.

The V and J genes are TRBV6-4 and TRBJ1-2; D is uncertain. V was clipped by 6 bases and J by 0 bases, with 8 bases between them. This CDR3 has 13 residues. CDR1 is MRHNA, CDR2 SNTAGT, per germline. CDR3 in amino acids: CASRPAANYGYTF. As DNA, the CDR3 is TGTGCCAGCAGACCAGCGGCTAACTATGGCTACACCTTC.

This chain connects TRBV7-2 to TRBJ2-2, with 8 nucleotides matching TRBD1. Trimming cost V 3 bases and J 2 bases; bases outside gene matches: 2. The CDR3 is 15 amino acids. Per germline, CDR1 SGHTA and CDR2 FQGNSA. The CDR3 is CASSFRGRNTGELFF. CDR3 DNA: TGTGCCAGCAGCTTCAGGGGGCGCAACACCGGGGAGCTGTTTTTT.

The chain has TRBV7-2 and TRBJ1-4; TRBD1 agrees at 8 bases. V lost 1 base and J lost 4; bases outside the gene matches: 14. Germline CDR1 is SGHTA and CDR2 is FQGNSA. The CDR3 spans 19 residues. CDR3 sequence (DNA): TGTGCCAGCAGCTTAGAATTGGGCGGCAGGGGGCTGGTTAATGAAAAACTGTTTTTT. It yields the protein CASSLELGGRGLVNEKLFF. Full variable domain (rest looked up from reference TRBV7-2 and TRBJ1-4): GAGVSQSPSNKVTEKGKDVELRCDPISGHTALYWYRQSLGQGLEFLIYFQGNSAPDKSGLPSDRFSAERTGGSVSTLTIQRTQQEDSAVYLCASSLELGGRGLVNEKLFFGSGTQLSVL.

The sample holds one count of this clone. V usage is TRBV12-5 and J usage is TRBJ1-5; the D is unclear. Germline V gene lookup returns CDR1 LGHNT and CDR2 FRNRAP. The CDR3 sequence is 12 residues long. With 5 bases removed from V and 3 bases from J, the gap between germline ends came to 5 bases. CDR3 protein: CASGPVNQPQHF. The CDR3 bases are TGTGCTAGTGGTCCGGTCAATCAGCCCCAGCATTTT. Based on the CDR3 plus reference TRBV12-5 and TRBJ1-5, the full variable domain is DARVTQTPRHKVTEMGQEVTMRCQPILGHNTVFWYRQTMMQGLELLAYFRNRAPLDDSGMPKDRFSAEMPDATLATLKIQPSEPRDSAVYFCASGPVNQPQHFGDGTRLSIL.

The gene calls are TRBV7-2 and TRBJ2-2, with D hard to call. Germline V gene lookup returns CDR1 SGHTA and CDR2 FQGNSA. This CDR3 is built from 14 residues. V dropped 6 bases and J dropped 4 bases, with 12 bases sitting between them. The CDR3 coding sequence is TGTGCCAGCAGTCTAGAGAGGTCCACCGGGGAGCTGTTTTTT. Amino acid sequence: CASSLERSTGELFF. The full variable domain, with the rest looked up from reference TRBV7-2 and TRBJ2-2, is GAGVSQSPSNKVTEKGKDVELRCDPISGHTALYWYRQSLGQGLEFLIYFQGNSAPDKSGLPSDRFSAERTGGSVSTLTIQRTQQEDSAVYLCASSLERSTGELFFGEGSRLTVL.

This clone was recorded a few times. The chain combines TRBV9 with TRBJ1-3, with D maybe TRBD1 (5 bases). CDR3 length equals 16 residues. The germline V gene has CDR1 SGDLS and CDR2 YYNGEE. V shed 0 bases and J shed 0 bases, with 10 bases lying between them. The CDR3 here is CASSVGQGSSGNTIYF. CDR3 nucleotides: TGTGCCAGCAGCGTAGGTCAGGGAAGCTCTGGAAACACCATATATTTT.